A selection of T cell receptor beta chains follows, all from one sample in a study of cytomegalovirus exposure and HLA in healthy donors. The assay was immunoSEQ multiplex PCR, and TCRdb's table has in-frame clones only and misses some. The sample contains about 190,000 clones, around 86% of which appear only once. The sequenced sample was PBMCs. These receptors originate from a woman aged 50 to 60 in good health and CMV-seropositive. CDR3s include the opening cysteine and the closing phenylalanine or tryptophan. Each record gives: J gene, D gene, V gene, CDR3 protein. A D gene is named only where the DNA matches it firmly.

TRBJ1-4 | - | TRBV29-1 | CSVEFQEKLFF
TRBJ1-1 | - | TRBV12-5 | CASGVGVNTEAFF
TRBJ2-5 | TRBD2 | TRBV7-3 | CASSLYGGGMETQYF
TRBJ1-5 | - | TRBV19 | CASTHIQGQPQHF
TRBJ2-7 | - | TRBV5-1 | CASSPTVSYEQYF
TRBJ1-6 | - | TRBV5-6 | CASSSGGIRDNSPLHF
TRBJ2-7 | TRBD2 | TRBV7-9 | CASSSGLAGGTLSYEQYF
TRBJ2-1 | TRBD1 | TRBV4-3 | CASSHETGGDGSEQFF
TRBJ2-1 | - | TRBV7-9 | CASSLAAFNEQFF
TRBJ2-2 | TRBD2 | TRBV2 | CASSASGVYTGELFF
TRBJ2-5 | - | TRBV14 | CASSQEADGRPETQYF
TRBJ2-7 | TRBD1 | TRBV11-2 | CASSSWGTGRDEQYF
TRBJ1-3 | TRBD1 | TRBV11-2 | CASSLDMQGAYGNTIYF
TRBJ1-1 | - | TRBV7-3 | CASSLTGGATEAFF
TRBJ2-1 | TRBD1 | TRBV7-3 | CASSPRGTEYNEQFF
TRBJ1-1 | - | TRBV5-6 | CASSLVTGSSTEAFF
- | - | TRBV5-1 | CASSSLTGGRLGLAGSGEQYF
TRBJ2-2 | TRBD1 | TRBV29-1 | CSVEREDRPGELFF
TRBJ1-2 | TRBD1 | TRBV28 | CASSLSTDRLDYGYTF
TRBJ2-7 | - | TRBV10-3 | CAISESSRGEQYF
TRBJ2-3 | TRBD2 | TRBV5-4 | CASSYGLAGGPTTDTQYF
TRBJ1-5 | TRBD1 | TRBV10-1 | CATPPGQGIWSNQPQHF
TRBJ2-7 | - | TRBV18 | CASSPSGFYEQYF
TRBJ2-5 | TRBD2 | TRBV7-7 | CASSEGLAAQETQYF
TRBJ2-7 | - | TRBV7-6 | CASSLVGGSGEQYF
TRBJ2-1 | TRBD2 | TRBV5-4 | CASSLTWTSGGAVLFF
TRBJ1-6 | TRBD1 | TRBV30 | CAWRGTSGEPGQGDNSPLHF
TRBJ1-2 | TRBD1 | TRBV14 | CASSPGGTGVGGYGYTF
TRBJ1-3 | - | TRBV6-1 | CASSEFEGNTIYF
TRBJ1-6 | - | TRBV7-6 | CASSLVGSYNSPLHF
TRBJ2-3 | TRBD2 | TRBV5-6 | CASSPGLAGGQKYF
TRBJ2-5 | TRBD1 | TRBV5-1 | CASRPGQGKTQYF
TRBJ1-1 | - | TRBV4-1 | CASSQRGGMNTEAFF
TRBJ1-3 | - | TRBV6-1 | CASSEVDTSGNTIYF
TRBJ1-4 | TRBD1 | TRBV27 | CASSFNRGPTTNEKLFF
TRBJ1-1 | - | TRBV7-3 | CASSEGSNTEAFF
TRBJ2-2 | - | TRBV5-1 | CASSPGVGNTGELFF
TRBJ1-5 | TRBD1 | TRBV28 | CASSEQGAGNQPQHF
TRBJ2-3 | TRBD2 | TRBV7-3 | CASSIGLAGAPTDTQYF
TRBJ2-1 | TRBD2 | TRBV19 | CASSPFGVAGAPSDEQFF
TRBJ2-7 | TRBD1 | TRBV5-4 | CASSRGQGLYEQYF
TRBJ2-2 | - | TRBV5-4 | CASSQGGPGTGELFF
TRBJ2-2 | - | TRBV6-5 | CASSPGLYTGELFF
TRBJ2-1 | TRBD2 | TRBV28 | CASGRTSGYNEQFF
TRBJ1-1 | TRBD1 | TRBV19 | CASSPRSQGGPEAFF
TRBJ2-1 | TRBD2 | TRBV4-2 | CASSQDTSGGYNEQFF
TRBJ1-2 | - | TRBV5-6 | CASSSQPLVRVGGYTF
TRBJ2-2 | - | TRBV11-3 | CASSLVAGGELFF
TRBJ2-1 | - | TRBV5-4 | CASSSRGGNNEQFF
TRBJ2-5 | - | TRBV30 | CAWKTGRSQYF
TRBJ2-7 | - | TRBV5-1 | CASSLEVTGEQYF
TRBJ1-5 | TRBD1 | TRBV28 | CASRDRINQPQHF
TRBJ1-2 | - | TRBV15 | CATSRDGIQGKYGYTF
TRBJ2-5 | - | TRBV7-9 | CASSPQAGRRPRETQYF
TRBJ1-5 | TRBD1 | TRBV2 | CASSEGQGAIQPQHF